The 18 T cell receptor beta chains below all came from one sample that was sequenced in a study of shared clonotypes between healthy human individuals. Some clones are missing from TCRdb's copy, which holds only in-frame ones; the method was immunoSEQ multiplex PCR. The sample has about 2.4 million clones, more than 85% seen once. The sample taken for sequencing was naive CD4+ T cells from PBMCs. The subset was: CD45RA+ positively selected. The receptors were sampled from a man younger than 35 in good health. Some clones in this sample may be carry-over from other donors' samples.

In its sample, this clone was seen once. V gene TRBV18 combines with J gene TRBJ1-2; no definite D call. This CDR3 comprises 14 residues. The V and J ends lost 1 base and 6 bases respectively, with 12 bases between them. Per the germline V gene, CDR1 is KGHSH and CDR2 is LQKENI. CDR3 nucleotides: TGTGCCAGCTCACCACTACTTACAGTTGATGGCTACACCTTC. Amino acids: CASSPLLTVDGYTF.

Notes on this clone: Other DNA sequences in this sample translate to the same CDR3. The V call is TRBV7-9, the J call TRBJ2-1; 7 bases fit TRBD1. This CDR3 contains 14 residues. The V segment lost 2 bases and the J segment 7 bases; nucleotides outside the gene matches: 5. Looked up from germline, CDR1 is SEHNR and CDR2 is FQNEAQ (reference sequence). The CDR3 DNA is TGTGCCAGCAGCTTAACAGGGGCTGGAAATGAGCAGTTCTTC. This encodes CASSLTGAGNEQFF.

This rearrangement joins TRBV5-1 to TRBJ1-4, with D possibly TRBD1 on 5 matching bases. Per germline, CDR1 SGHRS and CDR2 YFSETQ. The CDR3 totals 15 residues. The V and J ends lost 0 bases and 2 bases respectively, with 8 bases between them. The CDR3, as DNA: TGCGCCAGCAGCTTGGCCGAGGGGACTAATGAAAAACTGTTTTTT. It codes for CASSLAEGTNEKLFF.

The V call is TRBV28, the J call TRBJ1-2, with TRBD1 as a possible D gene (6 bases). The V gene lost 1 base and the J gene lost 8 bases, with 17 bases spanning the gap. CDR3 length: 15 residues. Per germline, CDR1 MDHEN and CDR2 SYDVKM. CDR3 amino acids: CASSLFGGQPGGYTF. CDR3 bases: TGTGCCAGCAGTTTATTCGGGGGCCAGCCTGGAGGCTACACCTTC.

DNA for the CDR3: TGTGCCTGGAGATCCTTCTCCTACAATGAGCAGTTCTTC. This translates into CAWRSFSYNEQFF. The chain uses TRBV30 and TRBJ2-1; D gene unclear. V lost 3 bases and J lost 0, with 6 bases in between. The CDR3 runs to 13 residues. Germline assignment: CDR1 GTSNPN and CDR2 SVGIG (reference sequence).

V is TRBV5-1 and J is TRBJ2-7; 12 bases map to TRBD2. The CDR3 length is 18 residues. The germline V gene encodes CDR1 SGHRS and CDR2 YFSETQ. Trimming removed 3 bases from V and 0 bases from J; junction bases left unmatched: 10. CDR3 coding DNA: TGCGCCAGCAGCTCCCGACTTACTAGCGGGAGGCCCTCCTACGAGCAGTACTTC. Translated: CASSSRLTSGRPSYEQYF.

This clone was counted only a few times. This sequence joins TRBV19 and TRBJ1-5; perhaps TRBD1 as D (6 bases). Trimming left V 5 bases short and J 4 bases short, with 12 bases between. Germline V gives CDR1 LNHDA, CDR2 SQIVND (reference sequence). This CDR3 comprises 14 residues. The CDR3 nucleotides read TGTGCCAGTAGTTCTGGACAGCCGAATCAGCCCCAGCATTTT. Protein sequence: CASSSGQPNQPQHF.

V gene TRBV4-2 combines with J gene TRBJ1-1; the match to TRBD1 covers 7 bases. Germline CDR1 and CDR2: LGHNA and YNFKEQ. V lost 0 bases, J lost 3 bases, and 4 bases stayed unmatched. This CDR3 comprises 15 residues. CDR3 nucleotides: TGTGCCAGCAGCCAAGATGGGACAGCTGACACTGAAGCTTTCTTT. Translated: CASSQDGTADTEAFF.

V usage is TRBV19 and J usage is TRBJ2-5; possibly TRBD2 for D (6 bases). CDR3 length: 15 residues. The germline V gene has CDR1 LNHDA and CDR2 SQIVND (reference sequence). Trimming took off 8 bases at V and 4 bases at J, with 20 bases between the two ends. For the CDR3, the DNA is TGTGCCAGTGAGGTGGTCAGGGAGGCTGGAGAGACCCAGTACTTC. It yields the protein CASEVVREAGETQYF.

The chain employs TRBV7-2 and TRBJ2-1; 11 bases are shared with TRBD1. This CDR3 has 14 amino acids. In germline, CDR1 is SGHTA, CDR2 FQGNSA. Trimming took 4 bases from V and 16 from J; bases not matched to a gene: 12. DNA of the CDR3: TGTGCCAGCAGCTCAGTGGGGACAGGGGGGCGAGGATTCTTC. Its translation: CASSSVGTGGRGFF.

The chain links TRBV7-3 to TRBJ2-2; 9 bases are shared with TRBD2. The CDR3 consists of 17 residues. The V gene's germline CDR1 is SGHTA and CDR2 FQGTGA. Losses at the gene ends were 1 base for V and 6 bases for J; bases not matched to a gene: 9. CDR3 protein: CASSLNGGRAGAGELFF. As DNA, the CDR3 is TGTGCCAGCAGCTTAAACGGCGGGAGGGCCGGGGCCGGGGAGCTGTTTTTT.

This chain uses TRBV7-2 with TRBJ1-1, with D hard to call. V was pared by 1 base and J by 1 base, with 10 bases between. The CDR3 length is 15 residues. In germline, CDR1 is SGHTA, CDR2 FQGNSA. This CDR3 is CASSLGLLGNTEAFF. CDR3 nucleotides: TGTGCCAGCAGCTTAGGATTATTAGGGAACACTGAAGCTTTCTTT.

J is TRBJ2-7 and V is TRBV5-4; D call uncertain. The CDR3 runs 14 residues. Trimming cost V 1 base and J 6 bases, with 14 bases left between them. From germline, CDR1 is SGHNT and CDR2 YYREEE (reference sequence). CDR3 in DNA: TGTGCCAGCAGCTTGTCACCCCCTGATGGCGAGCAGTACTTC. This gives the protein CASSLSPPDGEQYF.

The chain has TRBV15 and TRBJ2-7; 7 nucleotides align to TRBD1. Germline V lookup: CDR1 LNHNV, CDR2 YYDKDF (reference sequence). The V gene end was trimmed by 2 bases and the J gene end by 6 bases; junction bases not matched to a gene: 4. This CDR3 has 13 residues. The CDR3 is CATSRQGDGEQYF. Written as DNA, the CDR3 is TGTGCCACCAGCAGACAGGGGGACGGCGAGCAGTACTTC.

The chain has TRBV30 and TRBJ2-1; D unclear. The CDR3 runs to 13 residues. Germline lookup yields CDR1 GTSNPN and CDR2 SVGIG (reference sequence). Trimming shortened V by 0 bases and J by 3 bases, and 6 bases separated the two germline ends. CDR3: CAWSVQLYNEQFF. CDR3 sequence (DNA): TGTGCCTGGAGTGTACAACTCTACAATGAGCAGTTCTTC.

This sequence joins TRBV29-1 and TRBJ1-6; D is ambiguous. The V end was cut by 5 bases, the J end by 5 bases, with 10 bases between. The germline V gene encodes CDR1 SQVTM and CDR2 ANQGSEA. The CDR3 has 13 residues. This chain's CDR3 is CSVRMGNNSPLHF. The CDR3 bases are TGCAGCGTTCGCATGGGCAATAATTCACCCCTCCACTTT.

The chain uses TRBV5-4 and TRBJ2-7, with 13 bases fitting TRBD2. V was pared by 4 bases and J by 7 bases, with 8 bases of the junction left unmatched. This CDR3 is built from 15 residues. Per germline, CDR1 SGHNT and CDR2 YYREEE (reference sequence). The chain's CDR3 is CASSLGLAGAGEQYF. The CDR3 coding sequence is TGTGCCAGCAGCCTCGGACTAGCGGGAGCGGGGGAGCAGTACTTC.

This chain connects TRBV25-1 to TRBJ2-3, with D perhaps TRBD2 (6 bases). Trimming removed 0 bases from V and 4 bases from J, with 8 bases in between. The CDR3 length is 14 residues. The germline V gene has CDR1 MGHDK and CDR2 SYGVNS. The CDR3 is CASSEYTGADTQYF. Here the CDR3 DNA reads TGTGCCAGCAGTGAATACACGGGAGCAGATACGCAGTATTTT.